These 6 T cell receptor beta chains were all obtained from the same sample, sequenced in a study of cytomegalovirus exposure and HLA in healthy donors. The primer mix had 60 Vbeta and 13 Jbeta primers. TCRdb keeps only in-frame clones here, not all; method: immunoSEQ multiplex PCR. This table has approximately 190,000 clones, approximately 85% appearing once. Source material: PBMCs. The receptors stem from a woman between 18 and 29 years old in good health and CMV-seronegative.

The CDR3 bases are TGTGCCAGCAGCAGCGCGGAGATTAACACCGGGGAGCTGTTTTTT. It translates to CASSSAEINTGELFF. The V gene is TRBV5-6, the J gene TRBJ2-2; no firm D call. V was shortened by 4 bases and J by 2 bases, with 12 bases between the two germline ends. Germline values: CDR1 SGHDT, CDR2 YYEEEE. The CDR3 loop spans 15 amino acids.

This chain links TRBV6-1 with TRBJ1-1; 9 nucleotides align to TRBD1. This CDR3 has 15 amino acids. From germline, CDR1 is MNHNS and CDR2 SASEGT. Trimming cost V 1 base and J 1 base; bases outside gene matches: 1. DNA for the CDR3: TGTGCCAGCAGTGAAGACAGGGGGCAGAACACTGAAGCTTTCTTT. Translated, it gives CASSEDRGQNTEAFF.

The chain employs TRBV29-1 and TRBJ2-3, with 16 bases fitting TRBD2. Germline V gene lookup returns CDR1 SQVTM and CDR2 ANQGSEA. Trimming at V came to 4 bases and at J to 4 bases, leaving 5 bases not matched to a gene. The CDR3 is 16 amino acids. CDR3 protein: CSVGVGLAGGSDTQYF. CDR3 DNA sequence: TGCAGCGTTGGAGTGGGACTAGCGGGAGGGTCAGATACGCAGTATTTT.

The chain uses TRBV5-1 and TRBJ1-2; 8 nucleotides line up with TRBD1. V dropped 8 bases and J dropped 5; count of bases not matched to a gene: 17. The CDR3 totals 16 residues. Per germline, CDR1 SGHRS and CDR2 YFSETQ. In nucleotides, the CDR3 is TGCGCCAGTGGTCCAGTCAGGCAGGGGGCAAGGTATGGCTACACCTTC. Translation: CASGPVRQGARYGYTF.

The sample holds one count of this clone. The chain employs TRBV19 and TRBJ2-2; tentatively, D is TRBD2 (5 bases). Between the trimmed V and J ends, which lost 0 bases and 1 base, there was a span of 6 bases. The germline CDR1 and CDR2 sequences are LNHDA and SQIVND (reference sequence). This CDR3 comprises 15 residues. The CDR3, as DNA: TGTGCCAGTAGTATAGATAGCGTGAACACCGGGGAGCTGTTTTTT. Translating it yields CASSIDSVNTGELFF. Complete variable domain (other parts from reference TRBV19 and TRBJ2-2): DGGITQSPKYLFRKEGQNVTLSCEQNLNHDAMYWYRQDPGQGLRLIYYSQIVNDFQKGDIAEGYSVSREKKESFPLTVTSAQKNPTAFYLCASSIDSVNTGELFFGEGSRLTVL.

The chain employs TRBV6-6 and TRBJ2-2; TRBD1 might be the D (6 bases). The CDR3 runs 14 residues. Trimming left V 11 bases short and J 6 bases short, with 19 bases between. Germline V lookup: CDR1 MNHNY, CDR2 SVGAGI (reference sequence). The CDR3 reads CACSRDNGPGELFF. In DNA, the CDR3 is TGTGCCTGTTCCCGGGACAATGGTCCCGGGGAGCTGTTTTTT.